This T cell receptor (beta chain) appears in the sequencing data of a study of cytomegalovirus exposure and HLA in healthy donors. Primers: 60 Vbeta forward and 13 Jbeta reverse. The table came from immunoSEQ multiplex PCR; TCRdb's copy has only in-frame clones and leaves some out. The sample gives roughly 160,000 clones, 80% to 85% of which show up once; about 2.5% is in the top ten. The source is a male donor in good health and CMV-seronegative. The source material was PBMCs.

The CDR3 sequence: CAISEISGGARETQYF. In DNA form, the CDR3 reads TGTGCCATCAGTGAAATTAGCGGGGGGGCCAGGGAGACCCAGTACTTC. The gene calls are TRBV10-3 and TRBJ2-5, with TRBD2 identical over 11 bases. This CDR3 comprises 16 residues. V shed 3 bases, J shed 5 bases, and the junction held 8 bases outside the gene matches. Germline V gene lookup returns CDR1 ENHRY and CDR2 SYGVKD.